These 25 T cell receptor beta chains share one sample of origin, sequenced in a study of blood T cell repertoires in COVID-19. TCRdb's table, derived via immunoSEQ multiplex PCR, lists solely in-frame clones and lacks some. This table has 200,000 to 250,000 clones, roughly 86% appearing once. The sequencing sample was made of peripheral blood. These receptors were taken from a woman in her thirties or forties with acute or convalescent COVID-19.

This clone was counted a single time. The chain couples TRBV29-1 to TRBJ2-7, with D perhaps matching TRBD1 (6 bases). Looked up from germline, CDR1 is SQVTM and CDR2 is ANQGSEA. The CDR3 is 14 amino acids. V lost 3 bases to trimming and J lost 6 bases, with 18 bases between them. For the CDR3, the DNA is TGCAGCGTTGACGGCAGGGGCATAACGGGCGAGCAGTACTTC. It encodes CSVDGRGITGEQYF.

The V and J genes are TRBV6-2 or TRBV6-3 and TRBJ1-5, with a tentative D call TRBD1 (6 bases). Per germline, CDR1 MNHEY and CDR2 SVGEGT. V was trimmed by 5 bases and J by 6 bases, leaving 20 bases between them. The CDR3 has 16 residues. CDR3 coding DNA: TGTGCCAGCAGTGCTGGGGGCGGCGGTCAGACTCAGCCCCAGCATTTT. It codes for CASSAGGGGQTQPQHF.

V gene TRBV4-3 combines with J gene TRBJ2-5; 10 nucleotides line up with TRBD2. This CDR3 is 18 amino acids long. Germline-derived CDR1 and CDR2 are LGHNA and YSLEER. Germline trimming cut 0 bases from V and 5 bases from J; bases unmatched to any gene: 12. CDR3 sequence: CASSQEEGSGRWSETQYF. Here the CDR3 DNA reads TGCGCCAGCAGCCAAGAAGAAGGTAGCGGGAGGTGGTCGGAGACCCAGTACTTC.

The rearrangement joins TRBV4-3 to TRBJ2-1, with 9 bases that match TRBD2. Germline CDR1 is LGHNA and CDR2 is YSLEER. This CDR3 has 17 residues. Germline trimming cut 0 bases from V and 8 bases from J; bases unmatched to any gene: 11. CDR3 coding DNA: TGCGCCAGCAGCCAAGAACTAACTAGCGGGTGGGGCCATGAGCAGTTCTTC. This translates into CASSQELTSGWGHEQFF.

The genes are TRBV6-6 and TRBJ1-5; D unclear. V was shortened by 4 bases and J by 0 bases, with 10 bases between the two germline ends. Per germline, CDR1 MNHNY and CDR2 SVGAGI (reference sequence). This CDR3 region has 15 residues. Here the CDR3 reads CASSWSVYSNQPQHF. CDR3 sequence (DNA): TGTGCCAGCAGTTGGTCAGTTTATAGCAATCAGCCCCAGCATTTT.

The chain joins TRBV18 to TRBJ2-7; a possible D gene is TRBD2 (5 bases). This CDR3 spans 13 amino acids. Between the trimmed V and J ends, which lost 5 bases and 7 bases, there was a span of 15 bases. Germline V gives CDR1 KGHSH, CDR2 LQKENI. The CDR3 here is CASSTGLEGEQYF. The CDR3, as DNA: TGTGCCAGCTCAACGGGTCTCGAGGGAGAGCAGTACTTC.

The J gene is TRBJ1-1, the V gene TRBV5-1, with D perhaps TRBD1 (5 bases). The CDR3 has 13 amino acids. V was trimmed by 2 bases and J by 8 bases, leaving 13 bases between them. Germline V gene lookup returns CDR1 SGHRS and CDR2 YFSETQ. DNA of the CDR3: TGCGCCAGCAGCTTACTACTGGGGGGAGAAGCTTTCTTT. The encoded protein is CASSLLLGGEAFF.

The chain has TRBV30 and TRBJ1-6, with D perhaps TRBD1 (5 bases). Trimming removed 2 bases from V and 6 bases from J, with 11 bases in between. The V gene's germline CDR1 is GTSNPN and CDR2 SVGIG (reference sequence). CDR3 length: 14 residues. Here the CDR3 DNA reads TGTGCCTGGAGTCTCGGGGGACTTAATTCACCCCTCCACTTT. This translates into CAWSLGGLNSPLHF.

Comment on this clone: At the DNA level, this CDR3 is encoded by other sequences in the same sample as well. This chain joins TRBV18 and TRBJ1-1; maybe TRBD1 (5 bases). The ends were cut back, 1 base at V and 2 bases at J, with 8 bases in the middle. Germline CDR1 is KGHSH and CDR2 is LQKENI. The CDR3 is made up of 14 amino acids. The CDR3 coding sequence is TGTGCCAGCTCACCACAAGGGGTAAACACTGAAGCTTTCTTT. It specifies CASSPQGVNTEAFF.

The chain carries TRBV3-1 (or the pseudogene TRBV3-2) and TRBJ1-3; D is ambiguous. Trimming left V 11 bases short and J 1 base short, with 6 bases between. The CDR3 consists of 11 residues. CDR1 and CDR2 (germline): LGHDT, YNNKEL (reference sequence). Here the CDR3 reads CASGSGNTIYF. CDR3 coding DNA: TGTGCCTCCGGGTCTGGAAACACCATATATTTT.

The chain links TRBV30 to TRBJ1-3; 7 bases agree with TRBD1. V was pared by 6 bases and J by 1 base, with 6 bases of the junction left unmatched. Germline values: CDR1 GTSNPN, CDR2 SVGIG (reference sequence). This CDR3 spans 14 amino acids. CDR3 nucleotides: TGTGCCTGCCGGCGACAGGGTTCTGGAAACACCATATATTTT. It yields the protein CACRRQGSGNTIYF.

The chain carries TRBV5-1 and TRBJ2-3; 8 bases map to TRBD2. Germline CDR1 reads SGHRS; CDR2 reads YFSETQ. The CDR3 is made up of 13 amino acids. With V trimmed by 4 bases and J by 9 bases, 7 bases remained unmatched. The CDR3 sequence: CASSVERELTQYF. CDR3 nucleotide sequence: TGCGCCAGCAGCGTCGAGCGGGAGTTAACGCAGTATTTT.

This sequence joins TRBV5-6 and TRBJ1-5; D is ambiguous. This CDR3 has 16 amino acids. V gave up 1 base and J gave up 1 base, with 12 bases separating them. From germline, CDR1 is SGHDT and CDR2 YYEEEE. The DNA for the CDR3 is TGTGCCAGCAGCTTGCTTGAGGGCGCCAGCAATCAGCCCCAGCATTTT. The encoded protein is CASSLLEGASNQPQHF. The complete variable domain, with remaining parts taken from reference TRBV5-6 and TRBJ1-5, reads DAGVTQSPTHLIKTRGQQVTLRCSPKSGHDTVSWYQQALGQGPQFIFQYYEEEERQRGNFPDRFSGHQFPNYSSELNVNALLLGDSALYLCASSLLEGASNQPQHFGDGTRLSIL.

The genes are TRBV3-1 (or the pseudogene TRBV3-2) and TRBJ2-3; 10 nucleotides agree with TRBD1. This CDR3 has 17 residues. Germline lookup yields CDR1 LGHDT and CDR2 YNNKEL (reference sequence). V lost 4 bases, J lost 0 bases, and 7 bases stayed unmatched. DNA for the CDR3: TGTGCCAGCAGCCTGGGACAGGGGCTAAGGAGCACAGATACGCAGTATTTT. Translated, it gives CASSLGQGLRSTDTQYF.

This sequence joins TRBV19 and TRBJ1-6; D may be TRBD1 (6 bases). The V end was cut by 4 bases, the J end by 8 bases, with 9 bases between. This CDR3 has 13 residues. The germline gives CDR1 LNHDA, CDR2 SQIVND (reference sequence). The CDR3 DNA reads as TGTGCCAGTAGTACCAGGACAGATTCACCCCTCCACTTT. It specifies CASSTRTDSPLHF. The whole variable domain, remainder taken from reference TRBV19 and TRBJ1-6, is DGGITQSPKYLFRKEGQNVTLSCEQNLNHDAMYWYRQDPGQGLRLIYYSQIVNDFQKGDIAEGYSVSREKKESFPLTVTSAQKNPTAFYLCASSTRTDSPLHFGNGTRLTVT.

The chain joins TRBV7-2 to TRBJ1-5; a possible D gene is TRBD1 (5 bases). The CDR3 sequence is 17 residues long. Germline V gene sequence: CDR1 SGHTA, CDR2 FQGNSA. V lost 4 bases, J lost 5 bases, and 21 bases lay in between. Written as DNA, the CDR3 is TGTGCCAGCAGCTCCCGATGGGGGGGGGAAGAGGATCAGCCCCAGCATTTT. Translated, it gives CASSSRWGGEEDQPQHF. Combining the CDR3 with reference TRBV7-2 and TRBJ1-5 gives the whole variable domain GAGVSQSPSNKVTEKGKDVELRCDPISGHTALYWYRQSLGQGLEFLIYFQGNSAPDKSGLPSDRFSAERTGGSVSTLTIQRTQQEDSAVYLCASSSRWGGEEDQPQHFGDGTRLSIL.

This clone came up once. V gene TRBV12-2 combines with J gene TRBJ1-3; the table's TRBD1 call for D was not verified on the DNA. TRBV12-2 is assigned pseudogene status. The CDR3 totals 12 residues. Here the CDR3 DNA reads TGTGCAAGTCGCTTAGCGGCTTACACCATATATTTT. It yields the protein CASRLAAYTIYF.

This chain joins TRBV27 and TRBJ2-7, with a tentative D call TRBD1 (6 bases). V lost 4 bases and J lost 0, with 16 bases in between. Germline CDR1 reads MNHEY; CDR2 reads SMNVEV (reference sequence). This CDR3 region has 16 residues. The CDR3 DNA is TGTGCCAGCAGTTCATCCCCGACAGGAATCTCCTACGAGCAGTACTTC. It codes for CASSSSPTGISYEQYF.

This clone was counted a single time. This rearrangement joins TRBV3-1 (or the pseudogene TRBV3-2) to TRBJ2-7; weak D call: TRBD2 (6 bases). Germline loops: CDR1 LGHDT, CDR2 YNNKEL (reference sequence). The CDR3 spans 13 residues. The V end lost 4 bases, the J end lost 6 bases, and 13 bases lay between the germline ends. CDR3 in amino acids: CASSLGGVGEQYF. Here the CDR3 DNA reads TGTGCCAGCAGCCTCGGAGGGGTCGGCGAGCAGTACTTC.

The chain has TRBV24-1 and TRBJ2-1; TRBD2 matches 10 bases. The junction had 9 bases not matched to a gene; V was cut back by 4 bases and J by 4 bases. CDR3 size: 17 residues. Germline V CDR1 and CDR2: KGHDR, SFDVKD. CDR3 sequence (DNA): TGTGCCACCAGTGACCCCCTAGCGGGAGTAGGTTACAATGAGCAGTTCTTC. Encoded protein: CATSDPLAGVGYNEQFF.

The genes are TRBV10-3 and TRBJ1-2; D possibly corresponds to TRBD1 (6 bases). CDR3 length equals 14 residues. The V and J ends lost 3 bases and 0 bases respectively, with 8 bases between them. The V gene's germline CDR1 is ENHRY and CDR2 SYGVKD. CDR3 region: CAISEQGPNYGYTF. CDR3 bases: TGTGCCATCAGTGAACAGGGACCTAACTATGGCTACACCTTC.

The CDR3 protein is CASRYSGSGEQYF. CDR3 sequence (DNA): TGTGCCAGCAGATATAGCGGGAGCGGCGAGCAGTACTTC. This sequence joins TRBV12-3 or TRBV12-4 and TRBJ2-7; 9 bases align to TRBD2. The V segment lost 6 bases and the J segment 6 bases; nucleotides outside the gene matches: 6. The CDR3 totals 13 residues.

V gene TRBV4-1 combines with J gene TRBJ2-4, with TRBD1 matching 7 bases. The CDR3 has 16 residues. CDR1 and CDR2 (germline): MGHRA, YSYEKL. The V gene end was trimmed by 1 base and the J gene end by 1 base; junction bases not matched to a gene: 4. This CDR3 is CASSQASQGAKNIQYF. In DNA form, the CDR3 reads TGCGCCAGCAGCCAAGCCTCACAGGGGGCCAAAAACATTCAGTACTTC.

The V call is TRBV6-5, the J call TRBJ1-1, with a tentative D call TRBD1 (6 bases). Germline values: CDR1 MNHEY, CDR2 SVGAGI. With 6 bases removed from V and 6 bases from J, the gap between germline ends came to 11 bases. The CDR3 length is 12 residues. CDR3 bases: TGTGCCAGCAGCTACGGGGGCTCTGAAGCTTTCTTT. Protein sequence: CASSYGGSEAFF.

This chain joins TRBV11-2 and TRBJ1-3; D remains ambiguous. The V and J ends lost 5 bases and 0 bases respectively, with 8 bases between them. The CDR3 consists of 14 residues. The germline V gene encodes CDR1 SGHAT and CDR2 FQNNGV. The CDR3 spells CASSLDTSGNTIYF. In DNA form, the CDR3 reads TGTGCCAGCAGCCTCGACACCTCTGGAAACACCATATATTTT. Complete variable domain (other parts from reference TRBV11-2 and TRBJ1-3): EAGVAQSPRYKIIEKRQSVAFWCNPISGHATLYWYQQILGQGPKLLIQFQNNGVVDDSQLPKDRFSAERLKGVDSTLKIQPAKLEDSAVYLCASSLDTSGNTIYFGEGSWLTVV.